Here is one TCR beta chain with its context. In the source study's methods: Amplification from reference gene primers served as the basis for estimated nucleated cell counts. Repertoires were generated with immunoSEQ multiplex PCR, while TCRdb's copy carries only in-frame clones and drops some. Clone size and V and J calls were adopted from that table, with D and trimming inferred from the DNA. In the table there are under 40,000 clones, about four fifths of which are singletons. This entry comes from a study of blood T cell repertoires in COVID-19. Trimming removed 5 bases at V and 3 bases at J, with 10 bases between. This CDR3 has 13 amino acids. CDR1 and CDR2 (germline): SGHAT, FQNNGV.

The chain links TRBV11-2 to TRBJ2-5; perhaps TRBD2 as D (6 bases). This clonotype originated in a man aged 45-60 years with active or convalescent COVID-19. Material for sequencing was peripheral blood. The CDR3 loop reads CASSLAGKETQYF. For the CDR3, the DNA is TGTGCCAGCAGCCTCGCGGGAAAAGAGACCCAGTACTTC.